The present T cell receptor beta chain was sequenced within a study of blood T cell repertoires in COVID-19. The overall study: Whether acute or convalescent, the COVID-19 samples came from the United States, Italy and Spain. In each case, the material was cDNA or gDNA derived from T cells, B-cell-depleted T cells, or PBMCs.

As originally analysed: Counts of nucleated cells, estimated from reference gene primer amplification, were obtained. Assay: immunoSEQ multiplex PCR; the TCRdb copy retains only in-frame clones and omits some. V and J calls plus clone size are reproduced from that table; the DNA served to infer D and trimming. The sample has some 390,000 clones, around 86% seen once; the top ten hold about 3%. This CDR3 has 16 residues. J lost 2 bases, V lost 2 bases, and 6 bases had no gene match. CDR1 is KGHSH and CDR2 is LQKENI in the germline V gene. The chain is built from TRBV18 and TRBJ1-1; 9 bases align to TRBD1. Sequenced input: peripheral blood. The clonotype comes from a human donor in a cohort sampled during active COVID-19. The CDR3 here is CASSPMVGQGNTEAFF. In DNA form, the CDR3 reads TGTGCCAGCTCACCAATGGTGGGACAGGGAAACACTGAAGCTTTCTTT.